The 29 T cell receptor beta chains in this list originate from one sample, sequenced in a study of T-cell reconstitution after alpha-beta-depleted transplantation in children (dated by TCRdb to the mid-2010s). The library was prepared using PCR. The run used an Illumina HiSeq 2500. To normalize quantification of the TCRbeta repertoire, the TCR libraries were built with molecular barcoding that relied on unique molecular identifiers. The public sequencing data were trimmed at Q25 with fastp and processed into clonotypes with MiXCR by TCRdb, which kept only in-frame beta chains. Every distinct CDR3 protein forms one entry, paired with its most common genes and DNA. The sample contains hundreds of thousands of distinct CDR3 sequences, 15% to 20% of them found a single time. The ten largest clones represent under 30% of the sample. This specimen's treatment or condition label, per the study, means: allogeneic hematopoietic cell transplantation with graft depleted of TCRalphabeta T cells and CD19 B cells.

The starting material was PBMCs, mostly from graft donor cells, obtained 360 days after TCRalphabeta/CD19-depleted stem cell transplant. Every receptor here comes from a boy younger than two who had a stem cell transplant for Wiskott-Aldrich syndrome, so the T cells may come from the graft donor.

The chain has TRBV6-2 or TRBV6-3 and TRBJ2-7, with a possible D match to TRBD2 (6 bases). Deletions cut 0 bases from V and 2 bases from J, with 20 bases between. CDR1 MNHEY and CDR2 SVGEGT come from the germline V gene. The length of the CDR3 is 18 residues. In nucleotides, the CDR3 is TGTGCCAGCAGTTACTCGAAGGGACCCCCCAGGACTACCTACGAGCAGTACTTC. Translating gives CASSYSKGPPRTTYEQYF.

The V gene is TRBV4-2, the J gene TRBJ2-7; no definite D call. The V and J ends lost 1 base and 0 bases respectively, with 7 bases between them. The V gene's germline CDR1 is LGHNA and CDR2 YNFKEQ. This CDR3 has 14 amino acids. The CDR3, as DNA: TGTGCCAGCAGCCAAGTGGGGTACTCCTACGAGCAGTACTTC. Translating it yields CASSQVGYSYEQYF.

There are a few counts of this clonotype. This sequence joins TRBV19 and TRBJ2-3; no definite D call. The V gene lost 2 bases and the J gene lost 2 bases, with 17 bases spanning the gap. The V gene's germline CDR1 is LNHDA and CDR2 SQIVND (reference sequence). The CDR3 has 17 amino acids. The CDR3, as DNA: TGTGCCAGTAGTATAAATGCGGACGGGTGGGACACAGATACGCAGTATTTT. This sequence encodes CASSINADGWDTDTQYF. The full variable domain, with the rest looked up from reference TRBV19 and TRBJ2-3, is DGGITQSPKYLFRKEGQNVTLSCEQNLNHDAMYWYRQDPGQGLRLIYYSQIVNDFQKGDIAEGYSVSREKKESFPLTVTSAQKNPTAFYLCASSINADGWDTDTQYFGPGTRLTVL.

The chain has TRBV29-1 and TRBJ2-1; unclear D gene. Germline values: CDR1 SQVTM, CDR2 ANQGSEA. The CDR3 is made up of 9 amino acids. Between the trimmed V and J ends, which lost 6 bases and 7 bases, there was a span of 4 bases. CDR3 nucleotides: TGCAGCGTAGTGAATGAGCAGTTCTTC. It encodes CSVVNEQFF.

V gene TRBV5-4 combines with J gene TRBJ2-2, with 7 bases lining up with TRBD1. This CDR3 spans 15 amino acids. The V gene's germline CDR1 is SGHNT and CDR2 YYREEE (reference sequence). V lost 3 bases to trimming and J lost 3 bases; unmatched junction nucleotides: 5. CDR3 sequence: CASSSGQTYTGELFF. CDR3 nucleotides: TGTGCCAGCAGCTCGGGACAGACGTACACCGGGGAGCTGTTTTTT. Full variable domain (outside the CDR3, taken from reference TRBV5-4 and TRBJ2-2): ETGVTQSPTHLIKTRGQQVTLRCSSQSGHNTVSWYQQALGQGPQFIFQYYREEENGRGNFPPRFSGLQFPNYSSELNVNALELDDSALYLCASSSGQTYTGELFFGEGSRLTVL.

This rearrangement joins TRBV4-3 to TRBJ2-7, with D perhaps matching TRBD1 (5 bases). Germline V gives CDR1 LGHNA, CDR2 YSLEER. This CDR3 region has 15 residues. V shed 1 base and J shed 0 bases, with 10 bases lying between them. The CDR3 DNA is TGCGCCAGCAGCCAAGGATGGGGCAGCTCCTACGAGCAGTACTTC. This translates into CASSQGWGSSYEQYF.

This chain connects TRBV7-2 to TRBJ2-7; no firm D call. Germline V CDR1 and CDR2: SGHTA, FQGNSA. The CDR3 has 12 amino acids. Trimming cost V 5 bases and J 5 bases, with 10 bases left between them. CDR3 sequence (DNA): TGTGCCAGCAGCCCACCAGCCCACGAGCAGTACTTC. This codes for CASSPPAHEQYF. The complete variable domain, with remaining parts taken from reference TRBV7-2 and TRBJ2-7, reads GAGVSQSPSNKVTEKGKDVELRCDPISGHTALYWYRQSLGQGLEFLIYFQGNSAPDKSGLPSDRFSAERTGGSVSTLTIQRTQQEDSAVYLCASSPPAHEQYFGPGTRLTVT.

There are a few counts of this clonotype. CDR3 loop: CASSRPRPFYEQYF. CDR3 sequence (DNA): TGTGCCAGCAGCCGCCCGAGACCATTCTACGAGCAGTACTTC. V usage is TRBV3-1 and J usage is TRBJ2-7, with D unresolved. There are 14 residues in the CDR3. CDR1 and CDR2 (germline): LGHDT, YNNKEL (reference sequence). V lost 4 bases to trimming and J lost 3 bases, with 13 bases between them.

The V and J genes are TRBV2 and TRBJ2-2; 8 bases map to TRBD1. V was clipped by 4 bases and J by 3 bases; unmatched bases: 7. This CDR3 has 16 residues. Germline V gives CDR1 SNHLY, CDR2 FYNNEI. The DNA of the CDR3 is TGTGCCAGCAGTGTGTGGGGACAGGCCTACACCGGGGAGCTGTTTTTT. As protein: CASSVWGQAYTGELFF.

The chain uses TRBV15 and TRBJ2-7, with D tentatively TRBD2 (6 bases). The V end was cut by 4 bases, the J end by 5 bases, with 15 bases between. The CDR3 is made up of 14 amino acids. The V gene's germline CDR1 is LNHNV and CDR2 YYDKDF (reference sequence). CDR3 nucleotide sequence: TGTGCCACCAGCAAGGGAGGAAAGCATAACGAGCAGTACTTC. Protein sequence: CATSKGGKHNEQYF.

V usage is TRBV20-1 and J usage is TRBJ2-2; unclear D gene. The CDR3 is 12 residues long. Per the germline V gene, CDR1 is DFQATT and CDR2 is SNEGSKA (reference sequence). V lost 0 bases and J lost 6, with 5 bases in between. The CDR3 loop reads CSARDPPGELFF. The CDR3 DNA sequence: TGCAGTGCTAGAGATCCGCCCGGGGAGCTGTTTTTT.

This clonotype was counted a few times. This CDR3 reads CASSERGFNEKLFF. CDR3 nucleotides: TGTGCCAGCAGTGAAAGGGGGTTTAATGAAAAACTGTTTTTT. The V gene is TRBV6-1, the J gene TRBJ1-4, with a weak D call TRBD1 (6 bases). Germline V gene lookup returns CDR1 MNHNS and CDR2 SASEGT. V was clipped by 2 bases and J by 4 bases, with 8 bases between them. The CDR3 covers 14 residues.

This clonotype was detected only a few times. This chain joins TRBV5-1 and TRBJ1-1, with a possible D match to TRBD1 (5 bases). Trimming removed 5 bases from V and 1 base from J, with 18 bases in between. CDR1 and CDR2 (germline): SGHRS, YFSETQ. The CDR3 covers 16 residues. CDR3 protein: CASRYGEGPKNTEAFF. DNA for the CDR3: TGCGCCAGCAGGTACGGGGAGGGGCCTAAGAACACTGAAGCTTTCTTT.

The chain recombines TRBV7-2 with TRBJ2-5, with a weak D call TRBD1 (6 bases). Trimming stripped 0 bases from V and 5 bases from J, with 22 bases between. The germline V gene encodes CDR1 SGHTA and CDR2 FQGNSA. CDR3 size: 18 residues. CDR3: CASSLAGALYRVVETQYF. CDR3 sequence (DNA): TGTGCCAGCAGCTTAGCAGGAGCCTTGTACAGGGTGGTTGAGACCCAGTACTTC.

This clonotype has more than one count but fewer than ten. The rearrangement uses TRBV5-4 and TRBJ2-1; a possible D gene is TRBD2 (5 bases). The length of the CDR3 is 13 residues. In germline, CDR1 is SGHNT, CDR2 YYREEE (reference sequence). Trimming shortened V by 4 bases and J by 9 bases, and 14 bases separated the two germline ends. This CDR3 is CASSGLDLGEQFF. Written as DNA, the CDR3 is TGTGCCAGCAGCGGACTGGACTTGGGTGAGCAGTTCTTC.

This clonotype was picked up a small number of times. This chain joins TRBV29-1 and TRBJ2-5; D possibly matches TRBD1 or TRBD2 (5 bases each). With 8 bases removed from V and 2 bases from J, the gap between germline ends came to 15 bases. This CDR3 contains 13 residues. The V gene's germline CDR1 is SQVTM and CDR2 ANQGSEA. The CDR3 sequence is CSTPGPNQETQYF. The CDR3 coding sequence is TGCAGCACGCCGGGACCGAATCAAGAGACCCAGTACTTC.

The sample holds a few counts of this clonotype. CDR3 DNA sequence: TGTGCCAGCAGTGTAAAAACTAGCGGGAGATCTCGAACAGATACGCAGTATTTT. Translation gives CASSVKTSGRSRTDTQYF. The rearrangement links TRBV2 to TRBJ2-3, with 11 bases fitting TRBD2. Germline lookup yields CDR1 SNHLY and CDR2 FYNNEI. V lost 4 bases, J lost 3 bases, and 12 bases stayed unmatched. The CDR3 runs 18 residues.

Many counts were recorded for this clonotype. The CDR3 loop is CATSKTSGGPSSYNEQFF. As DNA, the CDR3 is TGTGCCACCAGTAAGACTAGCGGGGGACCTAGCTCCTACAATGAGCAGTTCTTC. The chain links TRBV15 to TRBJ2-1; 12 bases map to TRBD2. This CDR3 is 18 amino acids long. Per germline, CDR1 LNHNV and CDR2 YYDKDF (reference sequence). The V and J ends lost 6 bases and 0 bases, in that order; junction bases with no gene match: 9. Looking up the rest from reference TRBV15 and TRBJ2-1 gives the full variable domain: DAMVIQNPRYQVTQFGKPVTLSCSQTLNHNVMYWYQQKSSQAPKLLFHYYDKDFNNEADTPDNFQSRRPNTSFCFLDIRSPGLGDTAMYLCATSKTSGGPSSYNEQFFGPGTRLTVL.

This rearrangement joins TRBV7-9 to TRBJ2-3, with 8 bases fitting TRBD2. Germline V gene sequence: CDR1 SEHNR, CDR2 FQNEAQ (reference sequence). After removal of 5 bases from V and 12 bases from J, the junction contained 16 bases not matched to a gene. The CDR3 loop spans 15 amino acids. The CDR3 is CASSTPLTGGGGQYF. CDR3 nucleotides: TGTGCCAGCAGCACCCCTTTGACCGGGGGGGGCGGTCAGTATTTT.

This clonotype was counted between two and nine times. J is TRBJ1-2 and V is TRBV29-1; D gene ambiguous. The CDR3 is made up of 13 amino acids. The V end was cut by 5 bases, the J end by 0 bases, with 10 bases between. Germline CDR1 SQVTM, CDR2 ANQGSEA. The CDR3 here is CSVFPGSNYGYTF. The DNA for the CDR3 is TGCAGCGTTTTTCCGGGATCTAACTATGGCTACACCTTC.

The sample holds a few counts of this clonotype. The CDR3 DNA is TGTGCCAGCACCCTATCCGGGACAGGGAGTTACGAGCAGTACTTC. This translates into CASTLSGTGSYEQYF. V usage is TRBV7-8 and J usage is TRBJ2-7; 9 nucleotides agree with TRBD1. The V gene end was trimmed by 7 bases and the J gene end by 4 bases; junction bases not matched to a gene: 11. CDR1 and CDR2 from the germline V gene are SGHVS and FQNEAQ. This CDR3 is built from 15 residues.

The sample holds one count of this clonotype. The chain is built from TRBV7-2 and TRBJ2-3; D assignment may be TRBD1 or TRBD2 (5 bases each). Deletions cut 0 bases from V and 0 bases from J, with 10 bases between. CDR3 length equals 16 residues. Germline V gene lookup returns CDR1 SGHTA and CDR2 FQGNSA. In DNA, the CDR3 is TGTGCCAGCAGCTTAGCGAGGGGATATAGCACAGATACGCAGTATTTT. This translates into CASSLARGYSTDTQYF. Full variable domain (rest looked up from reference TRBV7-2 and TRBJ2-3): GAGVSQSPSNKVTEKGKDVELRCDPISGHTALYWYRQSLGQGLEFLIYFQGNSAPDKSGLPSDRFSAERTGGSVSTLTIQRTQQEDSAVYLCASSLARGYSTDTQYFGPGTRLTVL.

The V and J genes are TRBV12-3 or TRBV12-4 and TRBJ2-2, with D perhaps TRBD1 (5 bases). Trimming cost V 6 bases and J 0 bases, with 8 bases left between them. This CDR3 region has 14 residues. The CDR3 sequence is CASSRASNTGELFF. The CDR3 nucleotides are TGTGCCAGCAGCAGGGCCTCGAACACCGGGGAGCTGTTTTTT.

This clonotype was seen a handful of times. The chain recombines TRBV5-5 with TRBJ2-7; TRBD1 might be the D (6 bases). CDR3 length: 14 amino acids. Trimming removed 6 bases from V and 2 bases from J, with 15 bases in between. The germline gives CDR1 SGHKS, CDR2 YYEKEE (reference sequence). This CDR3 is CASIDQQGPYEQYF. The CDR3, as DNA: TGTGCCAGCATCGACCAACAGGGACCCTACGAGCAGTACTTC.

This clonotype was detected once. The chain has TRBV6-5 and TRBJ2-1; D is ambiguous. Trimming removed 0 bases at V and 3 bases at J, with 9 bases between. Germline CDR1 and CDR2: MNHEY and SVGAGI. The CDR3 has 15 residues. The CDR3 region is CASSYSISGYNEQFF. The CDR3 DNA reads TGTGCCAGCAGTTACTCGATCAGTGGCTACAATGAGCAGTTCTTC.

This clonotype was observed at least ten times. J is TRBJ1-2 and V is TRBV6-2 or TRBV6-3; no definite D call. Germline CDR1 reads MNHEY; CDR2 reads SVGEGT. V lost 6 bases, J lost 4 bases, and 9 bases lay in between. There are 12 residues in the CDR3. For the CDR3, the DNA is TGTGCCAGCAGCCTGAGCCTCTATGGCTACACCTTC. Its translation: CASSLSLYGYTF.

The V call is TRBV19, the J call TRBJ2-7; 12 bases align to TRBD2. The CDR3 consists of 17 residues. Trimming removed 2 bases from V and 4 bases from J; junction bases left unmatched: 9. Germline CDR1 and CDR2: LNHDA and SQIVND (reference sequence). This chain's CDR3 is CASSIRTSGEGVYEQYF. CDR3 DNA sequence: TGTGCCAGTAGTATAAGGACTAGCGGGGAAGGGGTTTACGAGCAGTACTTC. Full variable domain (remainder filled in from reference TRBV19 and TRBJ2-7): DGGITQSPKYLFRKEGQNVTLSCEQNLNHDAMYWYRQDPGQGLRLIYYSQIVNDFQKGDIAEGYSVSREKKESFPLTVTSAQKNPTAFYLCASSIRTSGEGVYEQYFGPGTRLTVT.

This sequence joins TRBV28 and TRBJ2-3; no reliable D call. Per the germline V gene, CDR1 is MDHEN and CDR2 is SYDVKM. The CDR3 spans 13 residues. V was clipped by 10 bases and J by 0 bases, with 11 bases between them. CDR3 sequence: CAIQAFSTDTQYF. CDR3 coding DNA: TGTGCCATTCAGGCCTTCAGCACAGATACGCAGTATTTT.

Here the CDR3 DNA reads TGTGCCAGCAGCGCATCTAGCGCCACGCAGTATTTT. As protein: CASSASSATQYF. The V call is TRBV7-6, the J call TRBJ2-3, with D tentatively TRBD2 (6 bases). Germline V gene data show CDR1 as SGHVS and CDR2 as FNYEAQ. V was pared by 5 bases and J by 9 bases, with 12 bases between. CDR3 length: 12 residues.